This is a list of T cell receptor beta chains from one sample in a study of cytomegalovirus exposure and HLA in healthy donors. Clones were read by immunoSEQ multiplex PCR, and TCRdb kept only the in-frame ones, dropping some. The table includes about 180,000 clones, 65% to 90% detected once. Material: PBMCs. These receptors were taken from a girl aged 2-15 years in good health and CMV-seropositive. CDR3s include the opening cysteine and the closing phenylalanine or tryptophan. A D gene is named only where the DNA matches it firmly. Size is stated for part of the rows, as once, few or many counts, or as a class when the clone is expanded.

.,TRBV10-3,TRBD2,TRBJ2-7,TGTGCCATCACCATGGGACTAGCGAACTCCTACGAGCAGTACTTC,CAITMGLANSYEQYF
.,TRBV7-6,TRBD2,TRBJ2-1,TGTGCCAGCAGCCGACTAGCGGGAGTTGATGAGCAGTTCTTC,CASSRLAGVDEQFF
.,TRBV27,.,TRBJ1-2,TGTGCCAGCAGTTTAAGGGGGAACTATGGCTACACCTTC,CASSLRGNYGYTF
.,TRBV2,TRBD1,TRBJ1-5,TGTGCCAGCAGCTTGGGACAGGGAGATCAGCCCCAGCATTTT,CASSLGQGDQPQHF
.,TRBV25-1,TRBD1,TRBJ2-2,TGTGCCAGCAGTGCACAGGGGGCGATCACCGGGGAGCTGTTTTTT,CASSAQGAITGELFF
.,TRBV11-1,.,TRBJ2-7,TGTGCCAGCAGCTTAAATCCGGGGATCGGCTACGAGCAGTACTTC,CASSLNPGIGYEQYF
.,TRBV5-1,TRBD2,TRBJ2-1,TGCGCCAGCAGCACAACTCCGGGACTACAACTAAGGGGCCCTGTCTTC,CASSTTPGLQLRGPVF
.,TRBV28,.,TRBJ2-7,TGTGCCAGCAGTCCAGACGGGTCCTACGAGCAGTACTTC,CASSPDGSYEQYF
.,TRBV25-1,TRBD1,TRBJ2-1,TGTGCCAGCAGAGAGGGGGCTAATGAGCAGTTCTTC,CASREGANEQFF
once,TRBV25-1,.,TRBJ1-1,TGTGCCAGCAGTGAATTCCCTACGCTCACGAACACTGAAGCTTTCTTT,CASSEFPTLTNTEAFF
.,TRBV5-5,.,TRBJ1-2,TGTGCCAGCAGCTTGGCTGTGTTAGCTAACTATGGCTACACCTTC,CASSLAVLANYGYTF
.,TRBV5-6,.,TRBJ2-5,TGTGCCAGCAGCTTTCGGCTAGGCCCGGGTGAGACCCAGTACTTC,CASSFRLGPGETQYF
.,TRBV2,.,TRBJ1-5,TGTGCCAGCAGCAAACAGGCTGGGGGGACCCAGCATTTT,CASSKQAGGTQHF
.,TRBV2,.,TRBJ2-7,TGTGCCAGCAGTGGGGGCAGGGCCGGTATATTGTACTTC,CASSGGRAGILYF
.,TRBV27,TRBD1,TRBJ1-5,TGTGCCAGCAGTTTAGGACAGGGGTCCGGGTTCAATCAGCCCCAGCATTTT,CASSLGQGSGFNQPQHF
.,TRBV6-6,TRBD1,TRBJ2-7,TGTGCCAGCAGTTACCCGACAGGGGTCTACGAGCAGTACTTC,CASSYPTGVYEQYF
few,TRBV29-1,.,TRBJ1-1,TGCAGCGTTGATGGACACGGAGGGACTGAAGCTTTCTTT,CSVDGHGGTEAFF
.,TRBV5-1,TRBD2,TRBJ2-2,TGCGCCAGCAGCCGAACTAGCGCGTCCGCGTACACCGGGGAGCTGTTTTTT,CASSRTSASAYTGELFF